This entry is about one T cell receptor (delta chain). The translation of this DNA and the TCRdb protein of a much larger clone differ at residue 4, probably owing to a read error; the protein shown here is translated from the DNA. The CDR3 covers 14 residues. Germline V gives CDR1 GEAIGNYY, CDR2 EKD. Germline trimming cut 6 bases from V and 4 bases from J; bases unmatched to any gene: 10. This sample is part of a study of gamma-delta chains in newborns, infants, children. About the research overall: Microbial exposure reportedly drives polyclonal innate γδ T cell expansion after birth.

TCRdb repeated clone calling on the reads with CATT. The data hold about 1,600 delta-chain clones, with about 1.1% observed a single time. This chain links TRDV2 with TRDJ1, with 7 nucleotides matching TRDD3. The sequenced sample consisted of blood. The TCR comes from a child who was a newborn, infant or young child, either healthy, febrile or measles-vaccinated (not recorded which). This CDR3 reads CACSLVGEIDKLIF. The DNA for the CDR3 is TGTGCCTGTTCCTTGGTGGGGGAAATCGATAAACTCATCTTT.